The 22 T cell receptor beta chains presented below share a single source sample, sequenced in a study of T cell responses to AZD1222 COVID-19 vaccine. Sequencing was performed with immunoSEQ multiplex PCR; in TCRdb, only in-frame clones are kept and a portion is missing. There are fewer than 150,000 clones in the sample; over 85% occur only once, and 0.91% lies in the top ten. This specimen consisted of peripheral blood, obtained on day 0 of AZD1222 vaccination. The receptors derive from an adult in good health.

In nucleotides, the CDR3 is TGTGCCTGGAGTGTAGCGGGGACAAACACCGGGGAGCTGTTTTTT. Translation gives CAWSVAGTNTGELFF. The chain uses TRBV30 and TRBJ2-2; perhaps TRBD2 as D (7 bases). The CDR3 length is 15 residues. Between the trimmed V and J ends, which lost 0 bases and 2 bases, there was a span of 10 bases. Germline V gene sequence: CDR1 GTSNPN, CDR2 SVGIG (reference sequence).

This chain links TRBV18 with TRBJ1-1; TRBD1 matches at 9 bases. The V gene's germline CDR1 is KGHSH and CDR2 LQKENI. The CDR3 runs to 16 residues. J lost 4 bases, V lost 2 bases, and 8 bases had no gene match. CDR3 bases: TGTGCCAGCTCACCAGGGCACCTGGGACAGGGCACTGAAGCTTTCTTT. This encodes CASSPGHLGQGTEAFF.

This clone has more than one count but fewer than ten. The DNA of the CDR3 is TGTGCCAGCAGCCAAGAGCTGGCAGAAGCCTACGAGCAGTACTTC. This sequence encodes CASSQELAEAYEQYF. The chain uses TRBV4-2 and TRBJ2-7, with no clear D. CDR1 LGHNA and CDR2 YNFKEQ come from the germline V gene. Trimming stripped 0 bases from V and 2 bases from J, with 11 bases between. This CDR3 region has 15 residues.

V usage is TRBV6-5 and J usage is TRBJ1-2, with a possible D match to TRBD1 (6 bases). The V gene's germline CDR1 is MNHEY and CDR2 SVGAGI. Deletions cut 7 bases from V and 4 bases from J, with 16 bases between. CDR3 length: 14 amino acids. The CDR3 is CASTAAGDGYGYTF. The CDR3 coding sequence is TGTGCCAGCACGGCAGCAGGGGATGGCTATGGCTACACCTTC.

V and J are TRBV7-2 and TRBJ2-1, with D possibly TRBD2 on 5 matching bases. This CDR3 contains 15 residues. Germline V lookup: CDR1 SGHTA, CDR2 FQGNSA. Trimming removed 2 bases from V and 8 bases from J, with 16 bases in between. The CDR3 sequence is CASSLSRVRWDEQFF. DNA for the CDR3: TGTGCCAGCAGCTTATCGCGGGTAAGGTGGGATGAGCAGTTCTTC.

The chain employs TRBV21-1 and TRBJ2-1; the table gives TRBD1 as D, unverified against the DNA. TRBV21-1 has pseudogene status. The CDR3 has 20 residues. The CDR3 bases are TGTGCCAGCAGCAAAGGGAAGCGACCGGACAGGGGGTTTTTGGTCAATGAGCAGTTCTTC. Protein: CASSKGKRPDRGFLVNEQFF.

The chain uses TRBV6-5 and TRBJ2-1; the D is unclear. V lost 6 bases, J lost 0 bases, and 12 bases lay in between. In germline, CDR1 is MNHEY, CDR2 SVGAGI. This CDR3 is 15 amino acids long. The CDR3, as DNA: TGTGCCAGCAGCAGGACGTACAGCTCCTACAATGAGCAGTTCTTC. It is translated as CASSRTYSSYNEQFF.

The chain recombines TRBV12-2 with TRBJ2-1; the table assigns TRBD2, which was not confirmed against the DNA. TRBV12-2 is designated a pseudogene. CDR3 size: 15 residues. This CDR3 reads CASRLRRGSYNEQFF. The CDR3 bases are TGTGCAAGTCGCTTACGGCGGGGTTCCTACAATGAGCAGTTCTTC.

The rearrangement links TRBV7-2 to TRBJ1-4; D is undetermined. V shed 2 bases and J shed 4 bases, with 8 bases lying between them. Germline loops: CDR1 SGHTA, CDR2 FQGNSA. The CDR3 length is 14 residues. CDR3 nucleotide sequence: TGTGCCAGCAGCTTAACACAGATTAATGAAAAACTGTTTTTT. Its translation is CASSLTQINEKLFF.

The V call is TRBV21-1, the J call TRBJ1-1; the tabulated D call, TRBD1, remains unverified against the DNA. TRBV21-1 is shown as a pseudogene. The CDR3 is 16 residues long. Here the CDR3 DNA reads TGTGCCAGCAGCGCTGGGACAGGGAATCTGAACACTGAAGCTTTCTTT. This sequence encodes CASSAGTGNLNTEAFF.

The genes are TRBV6-1 and TRBJ1-2; the D is unclear. Germline loops: CDR1 MNHNS, CDR2 SASEGT. The CDR3 loop spans 15 amino acids. Trimming pared 1 base from V and 3 bases from J, leaving 12 bases between. In DNA form, the CDR3 reads TGTGCCAGCAGTGAAGGTGTCAGGTGGGACTATGGCTACACCTTC. Its protein product is CASSEGVRWDYGYTF.

The chain recombines TRBV5-1 with TRBJ2-7, with D perhaps matching TRBD2 (5 bases). This CDR3 is built from 15 residues. Germline CDR1 reads SGHRS; CDR2 reads YFSETQ. The V end lost 3 bases, the J end lost 0 bases, and 13 bases lay between the germline ends. The CDR3, as DNA: TGCGCCAGCAGCTACAGTCGGGGAGCCTCCTACGAGCAGTACTTC. Protein product: CASSYSRGASYEQYF.

The chain recombines TRBV5-1 with TRBJ1-2; 7 bases fit TRBD1. Germline CDR1 is SGHRS and CDR2 is YFSETQ. The CDR3 totals 14 residues. V lost 4 bases and J lost 8; bases outside the gene matches: 11. CDR3 nucleotides: TGCGCCAGCAGCCACGGGACAGCCGCGAGGGGCTACACCTTC. Amino acid sequence: CASSHGTAARGYTF.

The sample holds one count of this clone. The V gene is TRBV10-3, the J gene TRBJ2-7, with 9 bases aligning to TRBD1. With 6 bases clipped from V and 0 bases from J, the junction kept 6 bases outside the gene matches. Per the germline V gene, CDR1 is ENHRY and CDR2 is SYGVKD. CDR3 size: 15 residues. The CDR3, as DNA: TGTGCCATCAGGGGGACAGGGTCTCCCTCCTACGAGCAGTACTTC. Amino acids: CAIRGTGSPSYEQYF.

The chain couples TRBV5-1 to TRBJ2-7; possibly TRBD1 for D (6 bases). V was cut by 3 bases and J by 0 bases, with 16 bases left in between. CDR1 is SGHRS and CDR2 is YFSETQ in the germline V gene. The CDR3 runs 16 residues. The CDR3 sequence: CASSYQTGYLSYEQYF. The DNA of the CDR3 is TGCGCCAGCAGCTACCAAACAGGGTACCTCTCCTACGAGCAGTACTTC.

This clone was recorded only once. The rearrangement uses TRBV10-3 and TRBJ2-1, with D possibly being TRBD2 (6 bases). Trimming removed 6 bases at V and 6 bases at J, with 12 bases between. This CDR3 spans 13 amino acids. Germline lookup yields CDR1 ENHRY and CDR2 SYGVKD. DNA of the CDR3: TGTGCCATCAGGGGGGGACTCGGCAATGAGCAGTTCTTC. Translation: CAIRGGLGNEQFF.

This clone is a singleton in its sample. The chain employs TRBV7-8 and TRBJ2-3, with no clear D. This CDR3 region has 12 residues. Deletions cut 5 bases from V and 5 bases from J, with 8 bases between. Germline CDR1 and CDR2: SGHVS and FQNEAQ. The CDR3 DNA reads TGTGCCAGCAGCCCCCATAGAGATACGCAGTATTTT. Translating gives CASSPHRDTQYF.

The chain combines TRBV19 with TRBJ1-5; TRBD1 might be the D (6 bases). This CDR3 spans 13 amino acids. Per the germline V gene, CDR1 is LNHDA and CDR2 is SQIVND (reference sequence). Between the trimmed V and J ends, which lost 4 bases and 7 bases, there was a span of 11 bases. Written as DNA, the CDR3 is TGTGCCAGTAGTAGACAGGCATCCCAGCCCCAGCATTTT. It yields the protein CASSRQASQPQHF.

This sequence joins TRBV9 and TRBJ1-1; D ambiguous. CDR3 length: 13 residues. In germline, CDR1 is SGDLS, CDR2 YYNGEE. The germline V and J ends were trimmed by 4 bases and 1 base, with 8 bases remaining between them. As DNA, the CDR3 is TGTGCCAGCAGCCCCCGGCCGAACACTGAAGCTTTCTTT. It codes for CASSPRPNTEAFF. Filled out from reference TRBV9 and TRBJ1-1, the complete variable domain reads DSGVTQTPKHLITATGQRVTLRCSPRSGDLSVYWYQQSLDQGLQFLIQYYNGEERAKGNILERFSAQQFPDLHSELNLSSLELGDSALYFCASSPRPNTEAFFGQGTRLTVV.

The chain combines TRBV2 with TRBJ1-5, with D unclear. V lost 5 bases to trimming and J lost 1 base, with 12 bases between them. The length of the CDR3 is 15 residues. Looked up from germline, CDR1 is SNHLY and CDR2 is FYNNEI. The CDR3 loop is CASSLQSTSNQPQHF. The CDR3 bases are TGTGCCAGCAGTCTACAGTCTACCAGCAATCAGCCCCAGCATTTT.

The chain uses TRBV9 and TRBJ1-6, with D tentatively TRBD1 (5 bases). Deletions cut 0 bases from V and 8 bases from J, with 9 bases between. The CDR3 loop spans 14 amino acids. CDR1 is SGDLS and CDR2 is YYNGEE in the germline V gene. The CDR3 region is CASSVDGGDSPLHF. The CDR3 coding sequence is TGTGCCAGCAGCGTAGATGGGGGTGATTCACCCCTCCACTTT.

The CDR3 loop reads CASSYQGTVNTEAFF. The CDR3, as DNA: TGTGCCAGCAGTTACCAGGGGACGGTGAACACTGAAGCTTTCTTT. The V call is TRBV6-5, the J call TRBJ1-1, with a possible D match to TRBD1 (6 bases). Germline lookup yields CDR1 MNHEY and CDR2 SVGAGI. CDR3 length equals 15 residues. V was trimmed by 2 bases and J by 0 bases, leaving 10 bases between them.